Ten or more counts support the clone carrying this T cell receptor (beta chain). The antigen remains undetermined. This specimen comes from a study of response to subunit inactivated influenza vaccine. TCRdb redid the calling of the RT-PCR reads with MiXCR, one entry per CDR3 protein. In the table there are approximately 500,000 distinct CDR3 sequences, under 15% of which are singletons. Study conclusions and caveats: Researchers suggested that each seasonal influenza vaccination recruits few new T cells.

Germline trimming cut 7 bases from V and 5 bases from J; bases unmatched to any gene: 11. Germline V gene lookup returns CDR1 SQVTM and CDR2 ANQGSEA. This CDR3 has 15 residues. The TCR comes from a man aged 50 or older who received an inactivated influenza vaccine. Sequences were derived from PBMCs from blood, sampled about 40 days after vaccination. V gene TRBV29-1 combines with J gene TRBJ2-1, with 10 bases aligning to TRBD2. The CDR3 here is CSDEGLAGVNNEQFF. The CDR3 nucleotides are TGCAGCGACGAGGGTCTAGCGGGAGTAAACAATGAGCAGTTCTTC.